One sample yielded the 29 T cell receptor beta chains listed below, sequenced in a study of molecular identifiers for immune sequencing clone quantification. In TCRdb, the PCR reads were re-called with MiXCR into one record per CDR3 protein. Of more than 550,000 distinct CDR3 sequences in the sample, approximately 24% were seen once. The sample taken for sequencing was naive CD8+ T cells from blood, with Jurkat cell RNA spiked in. Regarding subset: FACS-sorted CD8+CD4-CCR7+CD45RA+ naive T cells. The receptors were gathered from a human donor in good health. Some libraries in this study had Jurkat cell RNA spiked in.

Points on this clonotype: The conserved phenylalanine or tryptophan is not found at the CDR3 terminus, so this likely reflects a read error. The CDR3, as DNA: TGTGCCAGCAGTCCCGGGACAGGGGGCGATGAGCAGTTCCTC. Translation gives CASSPGTGGDEQFL. The chain employs TRBV27 and TRBJ2-1, with 12 bases lining up with TRBD1. Germline CDR1 reads MNHEY; CDR2 reads SMNVEV (reference sequence). J gave up 8 bases and V 5 bases, and 4 bases lay outside the gene matches. The length of the CDR3 is 14 residues.

This clonotype was counted at least ten times. The V call is TRBV9, the J call TRBJ2-7; either TRBD1 or TRBD2 may fit D (6 bases each). The V and J ends lost 4 bases and 0 bases respectively, with 14 bases between them. Per the germline V gene, CDR1 is SGDLS and CDR2 is YYNGEE. The CDR3 contains 15 residues. For the CDR3, the DNA is TGTGCCAGCAGCCTGGACTGGGGGGCCTCCTACGAGCAGTACTTC. Encoded protein: CASSLDWGASYEQYF.

This clonotype came up once. Given a much more abundant clone one base away, this may be a read error. V and J are TRBV27 and TRBJ1-5; D possibly corresponds to TRBD1 (5 bases). Germline V gene data show CDR1 as MNHEY and CDR2 as SMNVEV (reference sequence). CDR3 length: 16 residues. DNA for the CDR3: TGTGCCAGCAGTTTATCGGGACTGAATAGCAGTCAGCCCCAGCATTTT. This sequence encodes CASSLSGLNSSQPQHF.

The gene calls are TRBV7-9 and TRBJ2-7, with TRBD2 identical over 12 bases. The CDR3 extends over 15 amino acids. Germline V CDR1 and CDR2: SEHNR, FQNEAQ (reference sequence). Trimming removed 4 bases from V and 2 bases from J; junction bases left unmatched: 3. The CDR3 DNA sequence: TGTGCCAGCAGCTGGTGGACTAGCGGGGCCTACGAGCAGTACTTC. It encodes CASSWWTSGAYEQYF.

Turning to this clonotype: This may be a read error: a much more frequent sequence differs by one nucleotide. The chain recombines TRBV23-1 with TRBJ2-4, with D perhaps matching TRBD1 or TRBD2 (5 bases each). TRBV23-1 is an ORF, and what it does is uncertain. Between the trimmed V and J ends, which lost 9 bases and 4 bases, there was a span of 25 bases. This CDR3 has 17 amino acids. The DNA for the CDR3 is TGCGCCAGGGGACCAACAACGACAGAACCCACTAAAAACATTCAGTACTTC. Protein sequence: CARGPTTTEPTKNIQYF.

In this sample, this clonotype turned up many times. This chain joins TRBV14 and TRBJ2-7; D gene ambiguous. The CDR3 spans 14 residues. Per the germline V gene, CDR1 is SGHDN and CDR2 is FVKESK. V was pared by 4 bases and J by 5 bases, with 15 bases between. As DNA, the CDR3 is TGTGCCAGCAGCCCGCCCGGTTATGGGGACGAGCAGTACTTC. Translation: CASSPPGYGDEQYF.

Points on this clonotype: With a much larger clone just one base away, this may be a read error. This chain uses TRBV6-1 with TRBJ2-4; 7 nucleotides match TRBD2. With 4 bases clipped from V and 8 bases from J, the junction kept 11 bases outside the gene matches. The germline V gene has CDR1 MNHNS and CDR2 SASEGT. The CDR3 is 15 residues long. CDR3 bases: TGTGCCAGCAGTGCAGCGCAGAGCGGGATTTACATTCAGTACTTC. As protein: CASSAAQSGIYIQYF.

As to this clonotype: A clone one base away is much larger, so this may be a read error. The V gene is TRBV5-1, the J gene TRBJ2-3, with D uncertain. CDR1 SGHRS and CDR2 YFSETQ come from the germline V gene. Trimming removed 4 bases from V and 0 bases from J, with 18 bases in between. The length of the CDR3 is 17 residues. The CDR3 sequence is CASSPPRAVSSTDTQYF. The CDR3, as DNA: TGCGCCAGCAGCCCCCCCCGGGCAGTGTCTAGCACAGATACGCAGTATTTT.

A note on this clonotype: A much larger clonotype is one base distant, so this may be a read error. This chain links TRBV20-1 with TRBJ1-1; no reliable D call. Germline CDR1 DFQATT, CDR2 SNEGSKA (reference sequence). The CDR3 totals 10 residues. As DNA, the CDR3 is TGCGGTGCTGAGGCCTCTGAAGCTTTCTTT. Amino acid sequence: CGAEASEAFF.

The J gene is TRBJ2-1, the V gene TRBV6-4; D is perhaps TRBD1 or TRBD2 (5 bases each). Germline V CDR1 and CDR2: MRHNA, SNTAGT. The CDR3 is 15 residues long. Trimming left V 6 bases short and J 0 bases short, with 12 bases between. The CDR3 region has the DNA TGTGCCAGCAGAGCCGGGGCCGGCTCCTACAATGAGCAGTTCTTC. Its protein is CASRAGAGSYNEQFF.

A few counts support this clonotype. CDR3: CASGHTRDTEAFF. In DNA form, the CDR3 reads TGTGCTAGTGGCCATACAAGGGACACTGAAGCTTTCTTT. The chain joins TRBV12-5 to TRBJ1-1; D is unresolved. Per the germline V gene, CDR1 is LGHNT and CDR2 is FRNRAP. V gave up 6 bases and J gave up 3 bases, with 11 bases separating them. The CDR3 is 13 residues long. Full variable domain (remainder filled in from reference TRBV12-5 and TRBJ1-1): DARVTQTPRHKVTEMGQEVTMRCQPILGHNTVFWYRQTMMQGLELLAYFRNRAPLDDSGMPKDRFSAEMPDATLATLKIQPSEPRDSAVYFCASGHTRDTEAFFGQGTRLTVV.

Worth noting for this clonotype: This may come from a read error, since a much larger clone is one base off. V gene TRBV6-6 combines with J gene TRBJ2-7, with D tentatively TRBD2 (5 bases). CDR3 size: 11 residues. V gave up 5 bases and J gave up 9 bases, with 11 bases separating them. Germline lookup yields CDR1 MNHNY and CDR2 SVGAGI (reference sequence). CDR3 protein: CASSPEGVQYF. The CDR3 DNA reads TGTGCCAGCAGTCCAGAGGGCGTGCAGTACTTC.

The genes are TRBV4-3 and TRBJ2-1; possible D gene TRBD2, 5 bases. The CDR3 runs 15 residues. V was clipped by 0 bases and J by 13 bases, with 19 bases between them. Germline V gene sequence: CDR1 LGHNA, CDR2 YSLEER. The CDR3 sequence: CASSQDEGSGRSQFF. The CDR3 DNA follows: TGCGCCAGCAGCCAAGATGAGGGCAGTGGAAGATCTCAGTTCTTC.

This sequence joins TRBV19 and TRBJ2-7; tentative D call: TRBD1 (5 bases). Germline CDR1 is LNHDA and CDR2 is SQIVND (reference sequence). This CDR3 comprises 14 residues. Trimming removed 3 bases from V and 4 bases from J, with 13 bases in between. CDR3 loop: CASSIGTGLYEQYF. The CDR3 DNA sequence: TGTGCCAGTAGTATTGGTACAGGATTGTACGAGCAGTACTTC.

Comment on this clonotype: A much larger clonotype is one base distant, so this may be a read error. This CDR3 fails to terminate in the conserved phenylalanine or tryptophan, so it likely reflects a read error. V is TRBV7-6 and J is TRBJ2-7; TRBD2 agrees at 10 bases. V shed 1 base, J shed 0 bases, and the junction held 6 bases outside the gene matches. The germline V gene has CDR1 SGHVS and CDR2 FNYEAQ. CDR3 length: 17 amino acids. The CDR3 region is CASSLEGTSDYSYEQYS. CDR3 nucleotide sequence: TGTGCCAGCAGCTTAGAAGGGACTAGCGACTACTCCTACGAGCAGTACTCC.

This clonotype was detected ten times or more. This chain joins TRBV12-3 or TRBV12-4 and TRBJ1-1; D remains ambiguous. Between the trimmed V and J ends, which lost 6 bases and 1 base, there was a span of 15 bases. The length of the CDR3 is 15 residues. CDR3 DNA sequence: TGTGCCAGCAGCCCGGGGAGCTCATGGAACACTGAAGCTTTCTTT. Its translation: CASSPGSSWNTEAFF.

The chain combines TRBV30 with TRBJ1-4; D gene uncertain. In germline, CDR1 is GTSNPN, CDR2 SVGIG (reference sequence). The CDR3 spans 14 residues. V dropped 1 base and J dropped 0 bases, with 6 bases sitting between them. For the CDR3, the DNA is TGTGCCTGGAGTGAGGGAGCAACTAATGAAAAACTGTTTTTT. It codes for CAWSEGATNEKLFF.

The rearrangement uses TRBV3-1 and TRBJ2-7; D is unclear. The assigned J gene may be wrong: the sequence end matches TRBJ2-1 better. CDR1 and CDR2 from the germline V gene are LGHDT and YNNKEL (reference sequence). This CDR3 region has 13 residues. The CDR3 bases are TGTGCCAGCAGTCCGGGCCCGACCTACGAGCAGTTCTTC. It codes for CASSPGPTYEQFF.

This clonotype was counted a single time. The V call is TRBV20-1, the J call TRBJ2-3; 8 bases are shared with TRBD2. In germline, CDR1 is DFQATT, CDR2 SNEGSKA (reference sequence). The CDR3 consists of 16 residues. The trim removed 3 bases at V and 2 bases at J, leaving 10 bases unmatched. The CDR3 loop reads CSARIGGEGFTDTQYF. As DNA, the CDR3 is TGCAGTGCTAGGATCGGGGGGGAGGGATTCACAGATACGCAGTATTTT.

This clonotype was counted between two and nine times. The genes are TRBV10-1 and TRBJ2-3, with 10 bases identical to TRBD2. Per germline, CDR1 WNHNN and CDR2 SYGVQD (reference sequence). This CDR3 spans 18 amino acids. Trimming removed 3 bases from V and 0 bases from J; junction bases left unmatched: 9. The CDR3 DNA follows: TGCGCCAGCAGTGAAAACCGACTAGCGGGCCCTAGCACAGATACGCAGTATTTT. It yields the protein CASSENRLAGPSTDTQYF.

This clonotype was seen at least ten times. The chain has TRBV5-1 and TRBJ2-5; TRBD1 is a possible D gene (6 bases). The CDR3 length is 15 residues. V lost 4 bases and J 5 bases, leaving 18 bases between the germline ends. Germline-derived CDR1 and CDR2 are SGHRS and YFSETQ. DNA of the CDR3: TGCGCCAGCAGCCCTGAAGGCGGAAGGGGGGAGACCCAGTACTTC. Translating gives CASSPEGGRGETQYF.

Regarding this clonotype: A clone one base away is much larger, so this may be a read error. The chain is built from TRBV4-2 and TRBJ1-1; TRBD1 aligns across 9 bases. The germline CDR1 and CDR2 sequences are LGHNA and YNFKEQ. This CDR3 has 15 residues. The CDR3 DNA reads as TGTGACAGCAGCCAAGTAGGGACAGGGCACACTGAAGCTTTCTTT. Translated, it gives CDSSQVGTGHTEAFF.

This clonotype was detected ten times or more. The chain carries TRBV5-1 and TRBJ2-5; D may be TRBD1 or TRBD2 (5 bases each). Germline V CDR1 and CDR2: SGHRS, YFSETQ. The CDR3 contains 18 residues. Trimming removed 4 bases at V and 5 bases at J, with 27 bases between. CDR3 region: CASSTGTVGTLFEETQYF. The DNA for the CDR3 is TGCGCCAGCAGCACGGGCACTGTCGGGACCCTATTCGAGGAGACCCAGTACTTC.

The chain has TRBV12-3 or TRBV12-4 and TRBJ2-1, with 8 bases matching TRBD2. V was clipped by 9 bases and J by 6 bases; unmatched bases: 16. This CDR3 has 16 amino acids. This CDR3 reads CASLTRDGGAVNEQFF. The DNA of the CDR3 is TGTGCCAGTCTGACAAGGGACGGGGGGGCAGTCAATGAGCAGTTCTTC.

The chain uses TRBV5-3 and TRBJ1-6, with D perhaps matching TRBD1 (6 bases). TRBV5-3 is an open reading frame, and its role is uncertain. There are 14 residues in the CDR3. Trimming pared 8 bases from V and 9 bases from J, leaving 18 bases between. Here the CDR3 DNA reads TGTGCCAGCAACTTGCGGGGGCAAGGTTCACCCCTCCACTTT. Protein product: CASNLRGQGSPLHF.

This clonotype appeared many times. The chain employs TRBV20-1 and TRBJ2-2; the match to TRBD2 covers 7 bases. Germline-derived CDR1 and CDR2 are DFQATT and SNEGSKA (reference sequence). Losses at the gene ends were 8 bases for V and 2 bases for J; bases not matched to a gene: 11. This CDR3 spans 15 amino acids. In nucleotides, the CDR3 is TGCAGTCCAAACCGGCTAGCGGAAAACACCGGGGAGCTGTTTTTT. Translated, it gives CSPNRLAENTGELFF.

The V and J genes are TRBV29-1 and TRBJ2-5, with 7 bases identical to TRBD1. Germline V gene sequence: CDR1 SQVTM, CDR2 ANQGSEA. The V and J ends lost 3 bases and 9 bases, in that order; junction bases with no gene match: 10. The CDR3 totals 13 residues. CDR3 sequence reads: CSVDFRQGEPQYF. The CDR3 nucleotides are TGCAGCGTTGATTTTCGACAGGGCGAGCCCCAGTACTTC.

This clonotype was seen at least ten times. This chain connects TRBV2 to TRBJ1-5; D unresolved. The CDR3 spans 12 residues. The V gene lost 8 bases and the J gene lost 3 bases, with 8 bases spanning the gap. Germline CDR1 SNHLY, CDR2 FYNNEI. CDR3 region: CASGWDNQPQHF. The CDR3 DNA reads TGTGCCAGCGGCTGGGACAATCAGCCCCAGCATTTT.

There are many counts of this clonotype. The J gene is TRBJ2-7, the V gene TRBV20-1; maybe TRBD1 (5 bases). CDR1 is DFQATT and CDR2 is SNEGSKA in the germline V gene (reference sequence). Deletions cut 6 bases from V and 0 bases from J, with 12 bases between. This CDR3 region has 13 residues. CDR3 residues: CSATQANSYEQYF. As DNA, the CDR3 is TGCAGTGCAACACAGGCCAACTCCTACGAGCAGTACTTC.